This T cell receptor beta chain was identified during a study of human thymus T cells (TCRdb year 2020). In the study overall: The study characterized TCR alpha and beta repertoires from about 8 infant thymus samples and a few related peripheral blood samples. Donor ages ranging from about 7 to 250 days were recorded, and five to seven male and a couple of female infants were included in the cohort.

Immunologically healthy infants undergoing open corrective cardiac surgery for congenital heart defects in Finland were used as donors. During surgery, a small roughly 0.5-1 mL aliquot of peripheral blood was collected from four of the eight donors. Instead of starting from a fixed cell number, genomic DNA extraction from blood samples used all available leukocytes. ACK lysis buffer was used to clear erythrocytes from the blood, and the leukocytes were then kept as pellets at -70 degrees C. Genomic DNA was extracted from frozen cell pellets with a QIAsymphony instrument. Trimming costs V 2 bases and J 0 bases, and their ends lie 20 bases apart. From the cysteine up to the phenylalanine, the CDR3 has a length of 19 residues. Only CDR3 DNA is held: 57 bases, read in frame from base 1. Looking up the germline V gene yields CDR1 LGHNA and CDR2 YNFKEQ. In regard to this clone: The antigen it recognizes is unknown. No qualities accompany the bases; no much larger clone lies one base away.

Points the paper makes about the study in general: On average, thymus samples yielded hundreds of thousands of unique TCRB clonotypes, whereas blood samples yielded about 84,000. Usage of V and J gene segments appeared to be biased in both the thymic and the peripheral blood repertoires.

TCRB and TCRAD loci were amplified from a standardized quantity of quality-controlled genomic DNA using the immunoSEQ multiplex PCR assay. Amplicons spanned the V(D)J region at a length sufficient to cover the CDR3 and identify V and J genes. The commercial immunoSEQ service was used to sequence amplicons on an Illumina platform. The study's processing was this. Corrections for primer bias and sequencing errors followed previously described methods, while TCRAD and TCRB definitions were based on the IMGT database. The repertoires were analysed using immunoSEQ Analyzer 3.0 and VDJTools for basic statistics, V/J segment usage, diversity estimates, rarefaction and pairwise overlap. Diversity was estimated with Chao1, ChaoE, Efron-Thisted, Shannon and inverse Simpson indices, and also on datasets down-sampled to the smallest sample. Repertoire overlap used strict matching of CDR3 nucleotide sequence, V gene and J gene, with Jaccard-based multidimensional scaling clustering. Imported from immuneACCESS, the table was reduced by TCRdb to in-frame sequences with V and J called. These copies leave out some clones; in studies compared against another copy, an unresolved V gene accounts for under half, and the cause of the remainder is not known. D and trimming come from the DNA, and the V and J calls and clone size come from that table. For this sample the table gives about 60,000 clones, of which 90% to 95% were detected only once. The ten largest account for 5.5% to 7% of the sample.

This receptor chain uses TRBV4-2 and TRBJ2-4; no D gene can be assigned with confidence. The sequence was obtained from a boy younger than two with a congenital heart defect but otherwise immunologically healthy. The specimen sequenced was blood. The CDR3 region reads CASSQNSVTKLLAKNIQYF. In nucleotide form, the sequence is TGTGCCAGCAGCCAAAATTCGGTCACCAAACTACTAGCCAAAAACATTCAGTACTTC.